These T cell receptor beta chains were read from a single sample in a study of T-cell memory formation after mild COVID-19. From the 5' RACE reads, TCRdb called clonotypes with MiXCR, one entry per CDR3 protein. The data hold about 13,000 distinct CDR3 sequences, with 12% observed a single time. Sequenced input: PBMCs or a T cell subset sorted from them (not recorded which). The receptor source for this set is an adult woman who had mild COVID-19 (a few samples of this study predate the infection). Cell type and time point are not known. Both conserved end residues are part of each CDR3. The order of the fields is clone size, J gene, V gene, D gene, CDR3 protein, CDR3 DNA. A D gene is named only where the DNA matches it firmly. Expanded clones get a size class; other rows say once, few or many, or leave the size out.

many | TRBJ1-2 | TRBV16 | NA | CASSQLKGEFGYTF | TGTGCCAGCAGCCAGCTTAAAGGAGAGTTTGGCTACACCTTC
NA | TRBJ2-1 | TRBV5-1 | TRBD2 | CASSLGLAGKEDEQFF | TGCGCCAGCAGCTTGGGTCTAGCGGGGAAGGAGGATGAGCAGTTCTTC
many | TRBJ1-1 | TRBV9 | NA | CASSVGTDTEAFF | TGTGCCAGCAGCGTAGGGACCGACACTGAAGCTTTCTTT
many | TRBJ1-1 | TRBV7-9 | NA | CASSLAIDEDAFF | TGTGCCAGCAGCTTAGCGATTGACGAAGACGCTTTCTTT
many | TRBJ1-1 | TRBV19 | NA | CASSMRVGDEAFF | TGTGCCAGTAGTATGAGAGTGGGAGATGAAGCTTTCTTT
many | TRBJ2-1 | TRBV18 | TRBD1 | CASSPGGQGVLFF | TGTGCCAGCTCACCAGGGGGACAGGGAGTTTTGTTCTTC
many | TRBJ2-3 | TRBV12-3/TRBV12-4 | NA | CASIQALGNTQYF | TGTGCCAGCATCCAGGCCTTGGGGAATACGCAGTATTTT
many | TRBJ1-2 | TRBV7-9 | NA | CASILTDSNYGYTF | TGTGCCAGCATCTTGACAGATTCTAACTATGGCTACACCTTC
many | TRBJ2-1 | TRBV6-5 | TRBD2 | CASTLAVGHNEQFF | TGTGCCAGCACTCTAGCGGTGGGGCACAATGAGCAGTTCTTC
many | TRBJ1-5 | TRBV4-1 | NA | CASSQDGGPYSNQPQHF | TGCGCCAGCAGCCAAGATGGGGGGCCCTATAGCAATCAGCCCCAGCATTTT
many | TRBJ1-5 | TRBV7-9 | NA | CASSLAGDKFAF | TGTGCCAGCAGCTTAGCGGGGGATAAGTTTGCATTT
many | TRBJ2-7 | TRBV10-3 | NA | CAVKDPRDTRDEQYF | TGTGCCGTGAAGGATCCCCGGGACACGCGAGACGAGCAGTACTTC
NA | TRBJ2-1 | TRBV20-1 | TRBD2 | CSARGGLALTYNEQFF | TGCAGTGCTAGAGGGGGACTAGCGTTGACCTACAATGAGCAGTTCTTC
many | TRBJ2-1 | TRBV7-3 | TRBD1 | CASSFGTGNEQFF | TGTGCCAGCAGCTTTGGGACAGGGAATGAGCAGTTCTTC
many | TRBJ2-7 | TRBV11-2 | NA | CASQGGSYEQYF | TGTGCCAGCCAAGGGGGCTCCTACGAGCAGTACTTC
many | TRBJ2-3 | TRBV9 | TRBD2 | CASSVVPSGIGPTDTQYF | TGTGCCAGCAGCGTAGTCCCTAGCGGGATAGGCCCCACAGATACGCAGTATTTT
many | TRBJ2-2 | TRBV24-1 | NA | CATSDFGDKNTGELFF | TGTGCCACCAGTGATTTTGGGGACAAGAACACCGGGGAGCTGTTTTTT
NA | TRBJ2-2 | TRBV24-1 | NA | CATSDLRGGMAGELFF | TGTGCCACCAGTGATTTGAGGGGGGGCATGGCCGGGGAGCTGTTTTTT
many | TRBJ2-5 | TRBV6-5 | NA | CASSYSPTETQYF | TGTGCCAGCAGTTATTCCCCCACCGAGACCCAGTACTTC
NA | TRBJ2-5 | TRBV27 | TRBD2 | CASSLSAGVLETQYF | TGTGCCAGCAGTTTATCCGCGGGGGTTTTGGAGACCCAGTACTTC
NA | TRBJ2-7 | TRBV6-2/TRBV6-3 | NA | CASREYRAFYEQYF | TGTGCCAGCAGGGAGTACAGGGCCTTCTACGAGCAGTACTTC
many | TRBJ1-2 | TRBV24-1 | TRBD1 | CATSDWTDRGYGYTF | TGTGCCACCAGTGATTGGACGGACAGGGGCTATGGCTACACCTTC
many | TRBJ2-1 | TRBV7-2 | TRBD2 | CASSLTSGGASFYEQFF | TGTGCCAGCAGCCTGACTAGCGGGGGGGCCTCTTTCTATGAGCAGTTCTTC
once | TRBJ2-7 | TRBV15 | TRBD1 | CATSGPGQDKYEQYF | TGTGCCACCAGCGGCCCGGGACAGGACAAATACGAGCAGTACTTC
many | TRBJ2-3 | TRBV4-1 | TRBD2 | CASSQRERGAPPDTQYF | TGCGCCAGCAGCCAAAGAGAGCGGGGGGCCCCCCCAGATACGCAGTATTTT
NA | TRBJ2-3 | TRBV24-1 | TRBD1 | CATGTGGADTQYF | TGTGCCACCGGGACAGGGGGCGCAGATACGCAGTATTTT
many | TRBJ1-2 | TRBV19 | NA | CASINRENYGYTF | TGTGCCAGTATTAACAGGGAGAACTATGGCTACACCTTC
many | TRBJ2-6 | TRBV19 | NA | CASSTGQGANVLTF | TGTGCCAGTAGTACCGGACAGGGGGCCAACGTCCTGACTTTC
many | TRBJ2-7 | TRBV4-1 | NA | CASSQDLHEQYF | TGCGCCAGCAGCCAAGATCTTCACGAGCAGTACTTC
many | TRBJ2-3 | TRBV24-1 | NA | CATSDFHEVTDTQYF | TGTGCCACCAGTGATTTCCATGAGGTGACAGATACGCAGTATTTT
many | TRBJ2-2 | TRBV24-1 | NA | CATSAPGQGLSGELFF | TGTGCCACCAGTGCCCCGGGCCAGGGGTTGTCCGGGGAGCTGTTTTTT
many | TRBJ2-7 | TRBV6-5 | TRBD1 | CASTNPGTGIYEQYF | TGTGCCAGCACCAACCCCGGGACAGGGATCTACGAGCAGTACTTC
NA | TRBJ1-1 | TRBV12-3/TRBV12-4 | TRBD1 | CASSPTGMNTEAFF | TGTGCCAGCAGCCCGACAGGGATGAACACTGAAGCTTTCTTT
many | TRBJ2-1 | TRBV29-1 | NA | CSVEVRLPGNEQFF | TGCAGCGTTGAAGTGCGACTCCCCGGCAATGAGCAGTTCTTC
NA | TRBJ1-3 | TRBV5-1 | NA | CASTGFSGNTIYF | TGCGCCAGCACAGGGTTCTCTGGAAACACCATATATTTT
many | TRBJ1-1 | TRBV7-2 | TRBD1 | CASSFYRGRGAFF | TGTGCCAGCAGCTTTTACAGGGGCCGTGGGGCTTTCTTT
few | TRBJ2-5 | TRBV18 | NA | CASSRQDQETQYF | TGTGCCAGCTCACGACAGGACCAAGAGACCCAGTACTTC
many | TRBJ2-4 | TRBV12-3/TRBV12-4 | TRBD1 | CASSLVRGLVKNIQYF | TGTGCCAGCAGCCTGGTGAGGGGGCTGGTCAAAAACATTCAGTACTTC
few | TRBJ2-7 | TRBV2 | TRBD1 | CASAGQGTYEQYF | TGTGCCAGCGCGGGACAGGGAACCTACGAGCAGTACTTC
many | TRBJ2-1 | TRBV7-2 | TRBD2 | CASSPSGSPGNEQFF | TGTGCCAGCAGCCCAAGCGGGAGCCCCGGGAATGAGCAGTTCTTC
medium-sized | TRBJ2-7 | TRBV25-1 | NA | CASSLTYEQYF | TGTGCCAGCAGCCTGACCTACGAGCAGTACTTC
many | TRBJ1-1 | TRBV9 | NA | CASSVPLNTEAFF | TGTGCCAGCAGCGTTCCCTTAAACACTGAAGCTTTCTTT
many | TRBJ2-1 | TRBV9 | NA | CASSVTGLIREDEQFF | TGTGCCAGCAGCGTTACGGGACTCATTCGTGAAGATGAGCAGTTCTTC
NA | TRBJ2-4 | TRBV7-9 | NA | CASSLVPVGLEKNIQYF | TGTGCCAGCAGCTTGGTCCCTGTCGGACTCGAAAAAAACATTCAGTACTTC
many | TRBJ1-1 | TRBV3-1 | NA | CASSQAGAATEAFF | TGTGCCAGCAGCCAGGCAGGGGCTGCCACTGAAGCTTTCTTT
medium-sized | TRBJ1-2 | TRBV15 | NA | CATSRDTAEMYGYTF | TGTGCCACCAGCAGAGATACGGCGGAGATGTATGGCTACACCTTC
many | TRBJ1-2 | TRBV7-9 | NA | CASSIGQIYGYTF | TGTGCCAGCAGCATAGGACAGATCTACGGCTACACCTTC
medium-sized | TRBJ1-1 | TRBV5-1 | NA | CASKEGGATEAFF | TGCGCCAGCAAGGAGGGGGGGGCCACTGAAGCTTTCTTT
many | TRBJ2-7 | TRBV4-1 | NA | CASSHEMGLHYEQYF | TGCGCCAGCAGCCACGAGATGGGACTCCACTACGAGCAGTACTTC
many | TRBJ1-1 | TRBV7-2 | NA | CASSLGSSSRVVEAFF | TGTGCCAGCAGCTTAGGTTCCTCCTCCAGGGTCGTTGAAGCTTTCTTT
many | TRBJ1-1 | TRBV12-3/TRBV12-4 | NA | CASSPMGGGLGTEAFF | TGTGCCAGCAGTCCTATGGGGGGGGGGCTAGGCACTGAAGCTTTCTTT
many | TRBJ2-5 | TRBV7-2 | TRBD1 | CASSLAKKVQGEQETQYF | TGTGCCAGCAGCTTAGCCAAGAAAGTTCAGGGGGAACAAGAGACCCAGTACTTC